Listed below are T cell receptor beta chains from one sample, sequenced in a study of regulatory T cells. Profiled with immunoSEQ multiplex PCR; TCRdb holds only in-frame clones, not every one. The top ten clones hold roughly 2.5% of a sample with 4,000 or so clones, 91% of them seen once. Sequencing input: CD4+ Tregs sorted from blood. These receptor sequences come from a child aged 2 to 10 with CD3G deficiency. The CDR3 runs from the conserved cysteine through the conserved F or W. D genes are given only for firm matches. Rows give clone size only sometimes, using once, few, many, or a class for an expanded clone.

CDR3	DNA	J	size	D	V
CASSWDSYEQYF	TGTGCCAGCAGTTGGGACAGCTACGAGCAGTACTTC	TRBJ2-7	-	TRBD1	TRBV6-1
CASSSGPSYGYTF	TGTGCCAGCTCGTCCGGGCCCTCCTATGGCTACACCTTC	TRBJ1-2	few	-	TRBV18
CASSFSAFPWGLFF	TGTGCCAGCAGTTTCTCGGCTTTCCCCTGGGGACTGTTTTTT	TRBJ1-4	-	-	TRBV28
CASSDRSSGANVLTF	TGTGCCAGCAGTGACCGGTCATCTGGGGCCAACGTCCTGACTTTC	TRBJ2-6	-	-	TRBV6-1
CASKVSGARTDTQYF	TGTGCCAGTAAGGTTAGCGGGGCACGCACAGATACGCAGTATTTT	TRBJ2-3	-	TRBD2	TRBV19
CASSLKSFAGKETQYF	TGTGCCAGCAGCTTAAAGAGTTTCGCAGGAAAAGAGACCCAGTACTTC	TRBJ2-5	-	-	TRBV11-2
CASSQTGMGSKPQHF	TGTGCCAGCAGTCAAACAGGGATGGGGAGCAAGCCCCAGCATTTT	TRBJ1-5	-	-	TRBV28
CASSLLRRWNEQFF	TGTGCCAGCAGTTTATTACGACGGTGGAATGAGCAGTTCTTC	TRBJ2-1	-	-	TRBV28
CASSPGRLAAGNEQFF	TGCGCCAGCAGCCCCGGACGGCTAGCGGCGGGCAATGAGCAGTTCTTC	TRBJ2-1	-	TRBD2	TRBV5-1
CASSLNRLGGGYTF	TGTGCCAGCAGCTTAAATCGTTTGGGGGGTGGCTACACCTTC	TRBJ1-2	-	-	TRBV7-2
CASSPLTSGRTEQFF	TGTGCCAGCAGTCCATTGACTAGCGGGAGGACTGAGCAGTTCTTC	TRBJ2-1	-	TRBD2	TRBV27
CASSRGWGHEQYF	TGTGCCAGCAGCCGCGGGTGGGGCCACGAGCAGTACTTC	TRBJ2-7	-	-	TRBV7-9
CASRFGPGEAFF	TGTGCCAGCAGGTTCGGTCCGGGTGAAGCTTTCTTT	TRBJ1-1	-	-	TRBV6-1
CASSPIAGVGTGELFF	TGTGCCAGCAGCCCTATAGCGGGAGTGGGCACCGGGGAGCTGTTTTTT	TRBJ2-2	-	TRBD2	TRBV7-9
CASSASGSSYNEQFF	TGTGCCAGCAGCGCCAGCGGGAGCTCCTACAATGAGCAGTTCTTC	TRBJ2-1	-	TRBD2	TRBV9
CALWRGREVGTDTQYF	TGTGCCCTATGGCGGGGGCGGGAGGTTGGCACAGATACGCAGTATTTT	TRBJ2-3	-	TRBD2	TRBV6-4
CATRTGENTGELFF	TGTGCCACCCGGACTGGAGAAAACACCGGGGAGCTGTTTTTT	TRBJ2-2	-	-	TRBV19
CASSLGPRDEQYF	TGTGCCAGCAGCCTAGGGCCTCGGGACGAGCAGTACTTC	TRBJ2-7	-	-	TRBV11-2
CASSEYGGGGYGYTF	TGTGCCAGCAGTGAATATGGGGGAGGAGGCTATGGCTACACCTTC	TRBJ1-2	-	-	TRBV6-1
CSARGEETQYF	TGCAGTGCTAGGGGGGAAGAGACCCAGTACTTC	TRBJ2-5	few	-	TRBV20-1
CASSSRTGQAKNIQYF	TGTGCCAGTAGTTCCCGGACAGGGCAAGCCAAAAACATTCAGTACTTC	TRBJ2-4	few	TRBD1	TRBV19
CASSLLGVAASEQFF	TGTGCCAGCAGTTTATTAGGAGTGGCCGCCAGTGAGCAGTTCTTC	TRBJ2-1	-	-	TRBV28
CASSTVLGSYTDTQYF	TGTGCCAGCAGTACAGTACTCGGGAGTTACACAGATACGCAGTATTTT	TRBJ2-3	-	-	TRBV28
CASRRRAGSSYEQYF	TGTGCCAGCAGGCGGCGAGCGGGGAGCTCCTACGAGCAGTACTTC	TRBJ2-7	-	TRBD2	TRBV28
CASSTDFTGELFF	TGTGCCAGTAGTACTGACTTCACCGGGGAGCTGTTTTTT	TRBJ2-2	-	-	TRBV19
CASSRVQDRGVQETQYF	TGTGCCAGCAGCCGGGTTCAGGACAGGGGCGTCCAAGAGACCCAGTACTTC	TRBJ2-5	-	-	TRBV21-1
CASSSPGQGREQYF	TGTGCCAGCAGTTCGCCGGGACAGGGTCGCGAGCAGTACTTC	TRBJ2-7	-	TRBD1	TRBV28
CASSLTGEHPDIQYF	TGCGCCAGCAGCTTAACGGGTGAACATCCTGACATTCAGTACTTC	TRBJ2-4	-	-	TRBV5-1
CASSEAGVNYGYTF	TGTGCCAGCAGTGAAGCGGGGGTTAACTATGGCTACACCTTC	TRBJ1-2	large	-	TRBV6-1
CASSLGPGIAKNIQYF	TGTGCCAGCAGTTTAGGCCCGGGAATAGCCAAAAACATTCAGTACTTC	TRBJ2-4	-	-	TRBV28